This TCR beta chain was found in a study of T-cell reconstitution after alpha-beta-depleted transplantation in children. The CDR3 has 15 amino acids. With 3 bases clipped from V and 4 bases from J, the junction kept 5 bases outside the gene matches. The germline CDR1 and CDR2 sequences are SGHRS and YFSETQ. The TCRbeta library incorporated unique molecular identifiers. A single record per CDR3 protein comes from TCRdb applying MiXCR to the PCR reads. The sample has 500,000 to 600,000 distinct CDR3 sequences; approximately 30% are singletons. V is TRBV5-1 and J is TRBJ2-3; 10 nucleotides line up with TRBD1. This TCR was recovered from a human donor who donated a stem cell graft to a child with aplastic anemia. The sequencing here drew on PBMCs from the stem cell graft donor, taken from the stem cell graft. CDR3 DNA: TGCGCCAGCAGCTCCGGACAGGGGGGATCAGATACGCAGTATTTT. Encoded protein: CASSSGQGGSDTQYF.